The source of this TCR beta chain is a study of CD8 T cells in ankylosing spondylitis (dated by TCRdb to 2016 to 2017). As for the study more broadly: The study profiled T cell receptor beta repertoires in healthy donors and ankylosing spondylitis patients to find disease-linked TCR variants. In total, the full study cohort was made up of nearly 110 healthy donors and some 26 ankylosing spondylitis patients. Peripheral blood was sampled, and synovial fluid was also collected from ankylosing spondylitis patients. Overall study outcomes, separate from this receptor: Some motif variants had previously been reported in the synovial fluid and blood of reactive arthritis patients, which suggests shared mechanisms of disease initiation. According to the report, matched synovial fluid samples from ankylosing spondylitis patients were significantly enriched for the disease-linked clones. In peripheral blood, the disease-linked clones were found at relatively low frequencies and had a CD8+ phenotype. Blood from ankylosing spondylitis patients appeared to be characterized by a TCR beta motif made up of under ten highly homologous amino acid variants.

Data came from an Illumina HiSeq 2500. Quantitative 5'-RACE with molecular barcodes was used to prepare TCR beta libraries. Per the original workflow: A new computational method based on a probabilistic model of VDJ rearrangement was used to identify disease-linked TCR variants. The public sequencing data were trimmed at Q25 with fastp and processed into clonotypes with MiXCR by TCRdb, which kept only in-frame beta chains. Rows matching on CDR3 protein sequence are summarized as one entry with the most common DNA and genes. TCRdb, not the authors, supplied the V and J calls. This sample comprises over 700,000 distinct CDR3 sequences, over 15% of them detected only once. Approximately 18% of the sample is held by the ten biggest clonotypes. This clonotype was counted between two and nine times. Which antigen it targets is not known. Base quality data are lacking; no much larger clone is found one base away.

This receptor was obtained from a male donor with ankylosing spondylitis. The sample was blood, either unsorted or a sorted T cell fraction (not recorded which).

The CDR3 has the sequence CASSVGQGVNTEAFF. DNA sequence: TGTGCCAGCAGCGTTGGGCAGGGGGTGAACACTGAAGCTTTCTTT. This chain is built from TRBV28 and TRBJ1-1, with 7 central nucleotides matching TRBD1. The CDR3 measures 15 amino acids from cysteine to phenylalanine. The retained sequence is limited to the CDR3, 45 bases, with the frame set at the first base. V lost 6 bases and J lost 0 bases, and the count of bases not matched to a germline gene is 7. According to the germline V gene, CDR1 reads MDHEN and CDR2 reads SYDVKM.